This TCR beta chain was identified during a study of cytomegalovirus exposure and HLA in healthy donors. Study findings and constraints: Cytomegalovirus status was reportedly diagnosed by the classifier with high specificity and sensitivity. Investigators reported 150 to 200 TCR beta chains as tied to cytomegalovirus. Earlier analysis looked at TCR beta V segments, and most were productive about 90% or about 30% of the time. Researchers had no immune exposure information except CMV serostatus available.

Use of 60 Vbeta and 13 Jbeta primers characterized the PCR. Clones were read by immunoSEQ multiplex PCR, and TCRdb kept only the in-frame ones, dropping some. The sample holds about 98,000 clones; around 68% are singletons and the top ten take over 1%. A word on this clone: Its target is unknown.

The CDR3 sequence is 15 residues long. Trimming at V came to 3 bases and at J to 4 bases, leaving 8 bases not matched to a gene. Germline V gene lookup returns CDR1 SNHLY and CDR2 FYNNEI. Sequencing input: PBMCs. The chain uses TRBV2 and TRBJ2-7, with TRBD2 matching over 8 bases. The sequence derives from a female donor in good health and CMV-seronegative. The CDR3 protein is CASSDLREVRYEQYF. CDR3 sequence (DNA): TGTGCCAGCAGTGACCTGCGGGAGGTTAGGTACGAGCAGTACTTC. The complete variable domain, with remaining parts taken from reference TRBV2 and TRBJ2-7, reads EPEVTQTPSHQVTQMGQEVILRCVPISNHLYFYWYRQILGQKVEFLVSFYNNEISEKSEIFDDQFSVERPDGSNFTLKIRSTKLEDSAMYFCASSDLREVRYEQYFGPGTRLTVT.